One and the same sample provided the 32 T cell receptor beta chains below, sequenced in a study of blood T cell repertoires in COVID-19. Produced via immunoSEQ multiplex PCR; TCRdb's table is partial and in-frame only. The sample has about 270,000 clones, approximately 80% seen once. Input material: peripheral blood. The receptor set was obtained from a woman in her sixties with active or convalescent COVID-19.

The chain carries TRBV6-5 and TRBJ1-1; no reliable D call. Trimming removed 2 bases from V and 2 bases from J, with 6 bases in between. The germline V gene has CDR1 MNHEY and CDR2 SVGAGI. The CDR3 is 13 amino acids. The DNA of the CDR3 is TGTGCCAGCAGTTACAGCCTAAACACTGAAGCTTTCTTT. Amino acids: CASSYSLNTEAFF.

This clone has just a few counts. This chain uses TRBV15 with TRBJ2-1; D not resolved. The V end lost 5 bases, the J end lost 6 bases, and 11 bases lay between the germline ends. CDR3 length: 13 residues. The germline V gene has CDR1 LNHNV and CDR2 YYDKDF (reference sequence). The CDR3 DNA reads TGTGCCACCAGCGTGCACATATCCAATGAGCAGTTCTTC. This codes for CATSVHISNEQFF.

In DNA, the CDR3 is TGTGCCAGCTCGTCGACCCGGACAGGCTCCGATACGCAGTATTTT. It specifies CASSSTRTGSDTQYF. V usage is TRBV18 and J usage is TRBJ2-3, with 7 bases lining up with TRBD1. Germline CDR1 KGHSH, CDR2 LQKENI. This CDR3 is 15 amino acids long. J gave up 6 bases and V 6 bases, and 12 bases lay outside the gene matches.

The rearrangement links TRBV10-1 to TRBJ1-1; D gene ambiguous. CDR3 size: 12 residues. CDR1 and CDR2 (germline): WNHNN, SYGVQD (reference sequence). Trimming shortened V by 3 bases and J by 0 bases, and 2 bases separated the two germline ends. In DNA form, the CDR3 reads TGCGCCAGCAGTGATATGAACACTGAAGCTTTCTTT. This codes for CASSDMNTEAFF.

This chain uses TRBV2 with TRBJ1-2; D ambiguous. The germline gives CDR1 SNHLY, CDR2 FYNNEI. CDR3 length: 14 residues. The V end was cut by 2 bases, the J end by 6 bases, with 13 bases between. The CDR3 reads CASSENGREDGYTF. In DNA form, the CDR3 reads TGTGCCAGCAGTGAAAATGGGCGAGAAGATGGCTACACCTTC.

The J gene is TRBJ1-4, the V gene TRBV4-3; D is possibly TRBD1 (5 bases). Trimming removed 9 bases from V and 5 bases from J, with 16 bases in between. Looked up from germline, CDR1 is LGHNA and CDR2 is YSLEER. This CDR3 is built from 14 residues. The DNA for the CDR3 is TGCGCCAGTGGCCGACGGGACTTGAATGAAAAACTGTTTTTT. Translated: CASGRRDLNEKLFF.

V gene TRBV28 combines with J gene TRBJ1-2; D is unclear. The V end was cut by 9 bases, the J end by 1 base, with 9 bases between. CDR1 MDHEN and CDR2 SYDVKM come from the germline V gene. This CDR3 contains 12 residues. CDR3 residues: CASLSGNYGYTF. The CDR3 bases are TGTGCCAGTCTCTCCGGTAACTATGGCTACACCTTC.

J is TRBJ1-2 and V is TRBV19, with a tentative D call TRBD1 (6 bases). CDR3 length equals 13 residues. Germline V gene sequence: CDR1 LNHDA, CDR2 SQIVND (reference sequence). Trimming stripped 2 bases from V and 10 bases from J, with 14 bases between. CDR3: CASSIWQGRYYTF. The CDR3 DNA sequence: TGTGCCAGTAGTATATGGCAGGGGCGATACTACACCTTC.

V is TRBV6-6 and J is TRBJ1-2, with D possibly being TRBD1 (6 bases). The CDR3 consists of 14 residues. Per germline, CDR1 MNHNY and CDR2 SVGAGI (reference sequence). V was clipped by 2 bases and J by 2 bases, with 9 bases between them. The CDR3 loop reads CASSYRGWNYGYTF. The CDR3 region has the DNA TGTGCCAGCAGTTACAGGGGGTGGAACTATGGCTACACCTTC.

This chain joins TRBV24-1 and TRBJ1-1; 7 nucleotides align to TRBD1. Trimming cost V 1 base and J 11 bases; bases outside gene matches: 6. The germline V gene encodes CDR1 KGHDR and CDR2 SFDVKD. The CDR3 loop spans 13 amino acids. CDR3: CATSDFSRGEAFF. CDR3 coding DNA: TGTGCCACCAGTGATTTCAGCAGGGGGGAGGCTTTCTTT.

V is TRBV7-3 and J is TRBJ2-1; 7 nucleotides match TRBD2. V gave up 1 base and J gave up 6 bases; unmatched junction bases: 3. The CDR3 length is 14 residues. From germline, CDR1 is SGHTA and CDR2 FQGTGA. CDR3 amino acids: CASSLRSGANEQFF. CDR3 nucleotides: TGTGCCAGCAGCTTAAGGAGCGGGGCCAATGAGCAGTTCTTC.

The CDR3 DNA reads TGTGCCAGCAGCCTCGGGACAGGGGTTCGTAACACTGAAGCTTTCTTT. This encodes CASSLGTGVRNTEAFF. J is TRBJ1-1 and V is TRBV7-2, with TRBD1 identical over 10 bases. The CDR3 contains 16 residues. J lost 2 bases, V lost 5 bases, and 8 bases had no gene match. CDR1 and CDR2 (germline): SGHTA, FQGNSA.

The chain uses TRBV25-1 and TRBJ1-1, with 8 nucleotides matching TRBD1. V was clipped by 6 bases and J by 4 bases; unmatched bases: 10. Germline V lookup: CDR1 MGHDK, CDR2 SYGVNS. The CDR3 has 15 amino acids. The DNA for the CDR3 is TGTGCCAGCAGCACTCGACAGGGGAGTAGCACTGAAGCTTTCTTT. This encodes CASSTRQGSSTEAFF.

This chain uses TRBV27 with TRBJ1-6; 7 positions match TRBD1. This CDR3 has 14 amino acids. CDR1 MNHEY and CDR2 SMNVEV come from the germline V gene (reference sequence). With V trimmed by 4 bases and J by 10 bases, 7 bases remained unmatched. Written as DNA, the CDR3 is TGTGCCAGCAGTTATTGGCAGGGGGACTCACCCCTCCACTTT. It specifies CASSYWQGDSPLHF.

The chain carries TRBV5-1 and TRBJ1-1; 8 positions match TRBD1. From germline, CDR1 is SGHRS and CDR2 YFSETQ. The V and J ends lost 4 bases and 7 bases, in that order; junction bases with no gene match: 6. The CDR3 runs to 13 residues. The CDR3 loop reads CASSVGTGYEAFF. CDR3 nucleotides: TGCGCCAGCAGCGTCGGGACAGGATATGAAGCTTTCTTT.

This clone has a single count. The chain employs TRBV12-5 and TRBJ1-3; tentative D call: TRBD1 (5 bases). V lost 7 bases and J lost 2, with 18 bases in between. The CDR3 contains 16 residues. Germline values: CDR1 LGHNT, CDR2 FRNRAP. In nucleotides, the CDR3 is TGTGCTAGTGCCCCCGGAGGGGAACGGCCTGGAAACACCATATATTTT. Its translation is CASAPGGERPGNTIYF.

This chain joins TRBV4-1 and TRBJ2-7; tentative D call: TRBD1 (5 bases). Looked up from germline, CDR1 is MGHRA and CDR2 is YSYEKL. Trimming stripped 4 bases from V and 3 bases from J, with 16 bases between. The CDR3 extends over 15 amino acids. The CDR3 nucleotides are TGCGCCAGCAGCCGAGGAATGGGGCGCGGCTACGAGCAGTACTTC. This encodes CASSRGMGRGYEQYF.

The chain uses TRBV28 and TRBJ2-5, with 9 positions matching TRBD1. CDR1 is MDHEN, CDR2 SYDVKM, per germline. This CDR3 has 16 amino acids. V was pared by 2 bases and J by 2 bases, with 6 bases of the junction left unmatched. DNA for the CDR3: TGTGCCAGCAGTTTAAATAGGGGACAGGGACAAGAGACCCAGTACTTC. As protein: CASSLNRGQGQETQYF.

Written as DNA, the CDR3 is TGTGCCAGCATGGCAGGGAATTCTCGGACAGATACGCAGTATTTT. Translated, it gives CASMAGNSRTDTQYF. The gene calls are TRBV28 and TRBJ2-3; weak D call: TRBD1 (5 bases). The CDR3 length is 15 residues. The V gene lost 7 bases and the J gene lost 3 bases, with 17 bases spanning the gap. Germline CDR1 MDHEN, CDR2 SYDVKM.

The CDR3 region has the DNA TGCGCCAGCAGCTCAAGACAGGGGAGCTCCTATAATTCACCCCTCCACTTT. Translation gives CASSSRQGSSYNSPLHF. The V gene is TRBV5-1, the J gene TRBJ1-6, with TRBD1 matching 8 bases. Germline lookup yields CDR1 SGHRS and CDR2 YFSETQ. With V trimmed by 3 bases and J by 0 bases, 5 bases remained unmatched. The CDR3 covers 17 residues.

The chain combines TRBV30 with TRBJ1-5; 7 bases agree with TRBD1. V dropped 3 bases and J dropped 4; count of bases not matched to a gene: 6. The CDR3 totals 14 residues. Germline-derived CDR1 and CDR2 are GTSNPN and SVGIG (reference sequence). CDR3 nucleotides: TGTGCCTGGAGGCAGGGACAGCCAAATCAGCCCCAGCATTTT. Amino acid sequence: CAWRQGQPNQPQHF.

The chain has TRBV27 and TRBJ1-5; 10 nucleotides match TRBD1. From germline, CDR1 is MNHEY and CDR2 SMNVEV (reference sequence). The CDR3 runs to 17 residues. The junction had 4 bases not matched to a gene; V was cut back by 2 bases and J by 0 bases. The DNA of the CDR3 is TGTGCCAGCAGTTTACCCCGGGACAGGGGTAGCAATCAGCCCCAGCATTTT. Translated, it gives CASSLPRDRGSNQPQHF.

CDR3 nucleotides: TGTGCCAGTAGTATAGATCGGGGGGGCAATCAGCCCCAGCATTTT. Translated: CASSIDRGGNQPQHF. The chain combines TRBV19 with TRBJ1-5; maybe TRBD1 (5 bases). CDR1 and CDR2 (germline): LNHDA, SQIVND (reference sequence). Trimming cost V 0 bases and J 2 bases, with 8 bases left between them. The length of the CDR3 is 15 residues.

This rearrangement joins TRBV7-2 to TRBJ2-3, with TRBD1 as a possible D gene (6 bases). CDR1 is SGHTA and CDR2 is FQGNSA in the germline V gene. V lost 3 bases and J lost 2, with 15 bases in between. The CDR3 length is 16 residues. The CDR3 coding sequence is TGTGCCAGCAGCTTTAACCAACGGACAGTCACAGATACGCAGTATTTT. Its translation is CASSFNQRTVTDTQYF.

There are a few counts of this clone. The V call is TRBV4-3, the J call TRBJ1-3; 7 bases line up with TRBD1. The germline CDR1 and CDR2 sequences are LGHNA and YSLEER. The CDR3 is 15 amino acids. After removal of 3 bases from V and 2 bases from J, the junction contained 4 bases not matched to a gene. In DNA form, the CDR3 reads TGCGCCAGCAGCCAGGAGACAGGGACTGGAAACACCATATATTTT. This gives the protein CASSQETGTGNTIYF.

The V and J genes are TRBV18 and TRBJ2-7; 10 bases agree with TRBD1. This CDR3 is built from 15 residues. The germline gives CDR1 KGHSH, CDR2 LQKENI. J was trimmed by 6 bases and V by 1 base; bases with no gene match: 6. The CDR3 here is CASSPQPGQGFEQYF. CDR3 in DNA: TGTGCCAGCTCACCACAACCGGGACAGGGGTTCGAGCAGTACTTC.

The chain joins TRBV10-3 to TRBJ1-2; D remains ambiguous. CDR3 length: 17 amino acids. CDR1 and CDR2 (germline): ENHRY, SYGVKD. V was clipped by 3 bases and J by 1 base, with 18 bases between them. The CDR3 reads CAISDPGPSIRNYGYTF. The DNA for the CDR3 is TGTGCCATCAGTGACCCCGGACCTAGCATCCGTAACTATGGCTACACCTTC.

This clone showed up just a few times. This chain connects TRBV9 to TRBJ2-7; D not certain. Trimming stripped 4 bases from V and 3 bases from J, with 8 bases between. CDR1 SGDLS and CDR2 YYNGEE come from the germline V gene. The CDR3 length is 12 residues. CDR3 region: CASSQTNYEQYF. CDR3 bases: TGTGCCAGCAGCCAAACTAACTACGAGCAGTACTTC.

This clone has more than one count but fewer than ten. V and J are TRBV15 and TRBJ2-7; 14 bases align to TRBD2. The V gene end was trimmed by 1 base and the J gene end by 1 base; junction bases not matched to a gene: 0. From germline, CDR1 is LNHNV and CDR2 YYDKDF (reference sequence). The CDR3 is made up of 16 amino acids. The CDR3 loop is CATSRGLAGGSYEQYF. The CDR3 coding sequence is TGTGCCACCAGCAGAGGACTAGCGGGGGGGTCCTACGAGCAGTACTTC.

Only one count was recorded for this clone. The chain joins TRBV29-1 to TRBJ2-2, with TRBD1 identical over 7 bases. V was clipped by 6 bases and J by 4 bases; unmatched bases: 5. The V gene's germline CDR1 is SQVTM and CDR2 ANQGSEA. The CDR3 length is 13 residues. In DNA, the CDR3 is TGCAGCGTGGCGACAGGGCCCACCGGGGAGCTGTTTTTT. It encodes CSVATGPTGELFF.

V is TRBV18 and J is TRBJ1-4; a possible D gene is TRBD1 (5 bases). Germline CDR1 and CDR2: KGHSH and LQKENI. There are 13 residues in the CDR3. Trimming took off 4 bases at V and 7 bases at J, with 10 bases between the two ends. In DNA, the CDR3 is TGTGCCAGCTCACGAGTGACAGCTGAAAAACTGTTTTTT. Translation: CASSRVTAEKLFF.

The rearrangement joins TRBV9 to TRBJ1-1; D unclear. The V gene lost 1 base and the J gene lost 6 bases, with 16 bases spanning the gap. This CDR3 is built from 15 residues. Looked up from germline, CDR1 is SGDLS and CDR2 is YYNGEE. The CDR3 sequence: CASSVISSPGSEAFF. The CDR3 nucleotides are TGTGCCAGCAGCGTAATCTCCTCGCCGGGGTCTGAAGCTTTCTTT.